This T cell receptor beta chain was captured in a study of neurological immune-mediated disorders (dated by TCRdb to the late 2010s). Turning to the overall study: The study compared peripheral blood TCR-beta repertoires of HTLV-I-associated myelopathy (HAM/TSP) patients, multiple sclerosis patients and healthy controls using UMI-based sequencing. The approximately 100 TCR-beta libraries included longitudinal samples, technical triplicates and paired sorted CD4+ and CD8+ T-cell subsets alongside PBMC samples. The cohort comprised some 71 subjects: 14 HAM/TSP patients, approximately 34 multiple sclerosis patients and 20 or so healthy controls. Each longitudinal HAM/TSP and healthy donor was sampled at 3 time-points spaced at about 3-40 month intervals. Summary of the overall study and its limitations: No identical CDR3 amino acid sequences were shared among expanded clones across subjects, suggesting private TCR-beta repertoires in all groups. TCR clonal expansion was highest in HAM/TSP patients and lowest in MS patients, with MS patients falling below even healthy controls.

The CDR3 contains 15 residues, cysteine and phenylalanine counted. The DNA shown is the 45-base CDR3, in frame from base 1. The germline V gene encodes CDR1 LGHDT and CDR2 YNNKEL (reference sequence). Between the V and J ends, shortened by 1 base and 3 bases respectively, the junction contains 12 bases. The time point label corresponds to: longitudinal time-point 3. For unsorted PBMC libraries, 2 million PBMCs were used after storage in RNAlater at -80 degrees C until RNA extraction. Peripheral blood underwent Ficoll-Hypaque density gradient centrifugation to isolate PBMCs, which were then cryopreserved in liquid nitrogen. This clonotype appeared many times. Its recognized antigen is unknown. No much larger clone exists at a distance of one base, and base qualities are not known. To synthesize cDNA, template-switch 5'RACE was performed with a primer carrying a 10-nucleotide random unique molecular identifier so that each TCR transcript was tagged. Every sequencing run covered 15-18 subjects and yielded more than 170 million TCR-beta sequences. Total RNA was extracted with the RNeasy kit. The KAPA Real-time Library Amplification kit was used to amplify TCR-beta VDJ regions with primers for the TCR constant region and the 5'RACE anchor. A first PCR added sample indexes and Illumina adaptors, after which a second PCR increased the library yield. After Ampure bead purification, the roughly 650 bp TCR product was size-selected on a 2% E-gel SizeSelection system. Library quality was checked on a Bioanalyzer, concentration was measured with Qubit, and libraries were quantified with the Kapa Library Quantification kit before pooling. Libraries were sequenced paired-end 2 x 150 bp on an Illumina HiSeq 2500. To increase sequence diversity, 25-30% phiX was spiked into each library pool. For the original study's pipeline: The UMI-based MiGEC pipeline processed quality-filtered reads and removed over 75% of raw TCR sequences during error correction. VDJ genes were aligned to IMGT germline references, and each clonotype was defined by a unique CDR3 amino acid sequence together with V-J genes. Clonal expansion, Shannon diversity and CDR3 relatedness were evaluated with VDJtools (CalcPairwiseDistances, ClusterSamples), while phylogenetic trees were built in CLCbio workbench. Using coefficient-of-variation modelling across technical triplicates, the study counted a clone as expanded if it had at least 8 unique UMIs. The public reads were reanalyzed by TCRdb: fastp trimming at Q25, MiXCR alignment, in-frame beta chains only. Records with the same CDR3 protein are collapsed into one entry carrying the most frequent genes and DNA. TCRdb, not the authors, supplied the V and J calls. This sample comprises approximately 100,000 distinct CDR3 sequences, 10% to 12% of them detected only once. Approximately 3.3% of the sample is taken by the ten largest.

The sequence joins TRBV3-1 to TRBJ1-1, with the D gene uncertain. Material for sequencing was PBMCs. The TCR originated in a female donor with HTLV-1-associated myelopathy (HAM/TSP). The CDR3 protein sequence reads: CASSQVPRSDTEAFF. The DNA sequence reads TGTGCCAGCAGCCAAGTGCCCCGGTCGGACACTGAAGCTTTCTTT.